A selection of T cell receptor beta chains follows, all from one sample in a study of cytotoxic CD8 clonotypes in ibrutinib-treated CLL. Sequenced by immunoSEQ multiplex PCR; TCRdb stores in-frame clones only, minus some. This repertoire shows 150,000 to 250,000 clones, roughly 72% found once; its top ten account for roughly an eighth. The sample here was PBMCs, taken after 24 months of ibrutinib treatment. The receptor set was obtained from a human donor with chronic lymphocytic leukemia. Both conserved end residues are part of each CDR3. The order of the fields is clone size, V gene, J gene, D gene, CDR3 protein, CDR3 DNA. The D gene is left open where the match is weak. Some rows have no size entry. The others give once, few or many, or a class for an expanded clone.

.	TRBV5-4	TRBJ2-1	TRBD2	CASSLGLAGASYNEQFF	TGTGCCAGCAGCCTCGGACTAGCGGGAGCCTCCTACAATGAGCAGTTCTTC
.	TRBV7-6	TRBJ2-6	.	CASSRSGANVLTF	TGTGCCAGCTCTCGTTCTGGGGCCAACGTCCTGACTTTC
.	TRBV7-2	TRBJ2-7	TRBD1	CASSSDRGRIYEQYF	TGTGCCAGCAGCTCGGACAGGGGGCGCATCTACGAGCAGTACTTC
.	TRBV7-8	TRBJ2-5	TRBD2	CASSFMAGGAQETQYF	TGTGCCAGCAGCTTTATGGCGGGAGGGGCCCAAGAGACCCAGTACTTC
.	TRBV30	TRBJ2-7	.	CAWSIGPYEQYF	TGTGCCTGGAGTATCGGACCCTACGAGCAGTACTTC
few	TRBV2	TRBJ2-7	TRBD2	CASRLAGGGYEQYF	TGTGCCAGCAGACTAGCGGGAGGAGGGTACGAGCAGTACTTC
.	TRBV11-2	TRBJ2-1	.	CASSFAGANEQFF	TGTGCCAGCAGCTTCGCAGGGGCGAATGAGCAGTTCTTC
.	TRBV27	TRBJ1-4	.	CASSSDRDPVTGEKLFF	TGTGCCAGCAGTTCCGACCGGGACCCGGTCACGGGTGAAAAACTGTTTTTT
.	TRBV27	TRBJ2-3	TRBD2	CAIGAGVGLATDTQYF	TGTGCCATTGGGGCAGGGGTAGGACTAGCAACAGATACGCAGTATTTT
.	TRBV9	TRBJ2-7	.	CASSVVPTSVYEQYF	TGTGCCAGCAGCGTAGTACCCACCTCTGTCTACGAGCAGTACTTC
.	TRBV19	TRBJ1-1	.	CASSMGGGRNTEAFF	TGTGCCAGTAGTATGGGTGGGGGACGGAACACTGAAGCTTTCTTT
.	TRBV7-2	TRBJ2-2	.	CASSLSVHTGELFF	TGTGCCAGCAGCTTATCCGTGCACACCGGGGAGCTGTTTTTT
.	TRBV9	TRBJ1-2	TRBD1	CASSVGTDNYGYTF	TGTGCCAGCAGCGTCGGGACAGATAACTATGGCTACACCTTC
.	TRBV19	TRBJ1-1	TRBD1	CASFPSRDRATGTEAFF	TGTGCCAGTTTTCCTTCCCGGGACAGGGCGACGGGGACTGAAGCTTTCTTT
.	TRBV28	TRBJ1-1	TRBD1	CATRGQGETEAFF	TGTGCCACCCGGGGACAGGGGGAAACTGAAGCTTTCTTT
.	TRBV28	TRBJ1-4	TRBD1	CASSSEGAWGEKLFF	TGTGCCAGCAGTTCAGAGGGGGCGTGGGGTGAAAAACTGTTTTTT
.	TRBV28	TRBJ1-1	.	CASSLGPASVNTEAFF	TGTGCCAGCAGCCTCGGTCCCGCAAGTGTTAACACTGAAGCTTTCTTT
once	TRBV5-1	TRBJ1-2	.	CASSPGVNYGYTF	TGCGCCAGCAGCCCTGGCGTAAACTATGGCTACACCTTC
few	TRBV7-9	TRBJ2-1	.	CASSLASTYYNEQFF	TGTGCCAGCAGCTTAGCCTCAACCTACTACAATGAGCAGTTCTTC
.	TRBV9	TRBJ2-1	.	CASSVNWRNEQFF	TGTGCCAGCAGCGTAAATTGGCGCAATGAGCAGTTCTTC
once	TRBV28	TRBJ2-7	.	CASSLPGGSYEQYF	TGTGCCAGCAGTTTACCCGGGGGCTCCTACGAGCAGTACTTC
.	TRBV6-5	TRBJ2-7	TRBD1	CASSYSNPGQSYEQYF	TGTGCCAGCAGTTACTCAAATCCGGGACAGTCCTACGAGCAGTACTTC
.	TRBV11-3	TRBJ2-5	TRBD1	CASSDRTGPETQYF	TGTGCCAGCAGCGACCGGACAGGGCCAGAGACCCAGTACTTC
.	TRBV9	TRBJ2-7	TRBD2	CASSVGGGLADYEQYF	TGTGCCAGCAGCGTAGGGGGCGGACTAGCTGATTACGAGCAGTACTTC
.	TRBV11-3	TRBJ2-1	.	CASSFLRDSNNEQFF	TGTGCCAGCAGCTTCCTACGGGACTCCAACAATGAGCAGTTCTTC
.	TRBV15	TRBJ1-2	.	CATSGGTSNYYGYTF	TGTGCCACCAGCGGGGGGACGTCGAATTACTATGGCTACACCTTC
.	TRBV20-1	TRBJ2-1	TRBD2	CSASGGNEQFF	TGCAGTGCTTCGGGGGGCAATGAGCAGTTCTTC
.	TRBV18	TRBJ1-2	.	CASSRVSGWGYTF	TGTGCCAGCTCACGTGTGTCAGGATGGGGCTACACCTTC
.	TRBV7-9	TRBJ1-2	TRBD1	CASSRGQEIRNYGYTF	TGTGCCAGCAGCAGGGGACAGGAGATTAGAAACTATGGCTACACCTTC
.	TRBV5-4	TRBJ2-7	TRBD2	CASSPGTSGRFLHEQYF	TGTGCCAGCAGCCCCGGGACTAGCGGGAGATTTTTACACGAGCAGTACTTC
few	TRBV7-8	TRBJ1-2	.	CASSLGLGIVDYGYTF	TGTGCCAGCAGCTTAGGGCTGGGGATAGTGGACTATGGCTACACCTTC
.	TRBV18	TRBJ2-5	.	CASSPPVGLADQETQYF	TGTGCCAGCTCACCACCGGTCGGGTTAGCAGACCAAGAGACCCAGTACTTC
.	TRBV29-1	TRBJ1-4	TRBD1	CSVSDRGGEKLFF	TGCAGCGTTAGCGACAGGGGAGGTGAAAAACTGTTTTTT
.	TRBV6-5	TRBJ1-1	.	CASSYAGWGTEAFF	TGTGCCAGCAGTTACGCAGGGTGGGGCACTGAAGCTTTCTTT
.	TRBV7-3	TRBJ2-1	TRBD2	CASSLTASGSHEQFF	TGTGCCAGCAGCCTGACGGCTAGCGGGAGCCATGAGCAGTTCTTC
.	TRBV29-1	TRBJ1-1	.	CSGGTEGFTEAFF	TGCAGCGGGGGAACGGAGGGATTCACTGAAGCTTTCTTT
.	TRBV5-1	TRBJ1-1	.	CASSLIPGADEAFF	TGCGCCAGCAGCTTGATTCCGGGGGCAGATGAAGCTTTCTTT
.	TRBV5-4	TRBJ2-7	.	CASSLDSYLSYEQYF	TGTGCCAGCAGCTTGGACTCCTACCTCTCCTACGAGCAGTACTTC
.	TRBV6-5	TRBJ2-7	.	CASTRSKLGHHEQYF	TGTGCCAGCACCAGATCCAAGCTAGGACACCACGAGCAGTACTTC
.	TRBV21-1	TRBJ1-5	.	CASSKHSQPQHF	TGTGCCAGCAGCAAACACTCGCAGCCCCAGCATTTT